The subject of this entry is one T cell receptor (beta chain). These data come from a study of CD8 T cells in Susac syndrome. This CDR3 has 15 amino acids. Per germline, CDR1 MNHNS and CDR2 SASEGT. V was clipped by 6 bases and J by 9 bases; unmatched bases: 14. A quantity of roughly 0.5 to 1 ug RNA underwent reverse transcription using random hexamers. MiXCR was run by TCRdb on the immunoSEQ multiplex PCR reads, yielding one entry per CDR3 protein. Among approximately 160,000 distinct CDR3 sequences listed, approximately 92% were seen once. Sequencing of TCR beta drew on CD8+ and CD4+ T cells from blood. The controls, all healthy donors, were matched for age and sex. TEMRA cells underwent FACS enrichment and CD8+ and CD4+ T cells underwent negative isolation.

The clonotype originates from a human donor in good health. Sequenced input: CD4+ T cells from PBMCs. This sequence joins TRBV6-1 and TRBJ2-1, with 7 bases identical to TRBD2. CDR3 amino acids: CASSPAGMWGGEQFF. The CDR3 DNA follows: TGTGCCAGCAGCCCAGCAGGGATGTGGGGGGGTGAGCAGTTCTTC.